The 25 T cell receptor beta chains given below trace back to one sample, sequenced in a study of blood T cell repertoires in COVID-19. Some clones are missing from TCRdb's copy, which holds only in-frame ones; the method was immunoSEQ multiplex PCR. The table records fewer than 35,000 clones, 80% to 90% of them present only once. The specimen was peripheral blood. These receptors came from a human donor in a cohort sampled during active COVID-19.

The J gene is TRBJ2-3, the V gene TRBV28; 9 bases agree with TRBD1. Germline CDR1 is MDHEN and CDR2 is SYDVKM. Germline trimming cut 7 bases from V and 6 bases from J; bases unmatched to any gene: 17. The CDR3 runs 17 residues. The DNA for the CDR3 is TGTGCCAGCAAATTAACAGGGTGGACAGGGGAAGGGGATACGCAGTATTTT. It is translated as CASKLTGWTGEGDTQYF.

This chain joins TRBV7-9 and TRBJ2-2; D gene uncertain. V lost 4 bases, J lost 8 bases, and 14 bases lay in between. The germline gives CDR1 SEHNR, CDR2 FQNEAQ (reference sequence). The CDR3 runs 14 residues. The CDR3 loop is CASSSSAPAGELFF. The DNA of the CDR3 is TGTGCCAGCAGCTCAAGCGCACCAGCGGGGGAGCTGTTTTTT.

V is TRBV18 and J is TRBJ2-5, with 12 positions matching TRBD2. Germline V gene sequence: CDR1 KGHSH, CDR2 LQKENI. V shed 2 bases, J shed 3 bases, and the junction held 4 bases outside the gene matches. The CDR3 runs to 16 residues. CDR3 in amino acids: CASSPRASGREETQYF. For the CDR3, the DNA is TGTGCCAGCTCACCAAGGGCTAGCGGGAGGGAAGAGACCCAGTACTTC.

This chain joins TRBV10-3 and TRBJ2-7, with TRBD2 as a possible D gene (7 bases). This CDR3 has 16 amino acids. Trimming removed 6 bases from V and 2 bases from J, with 20 bases in between. CDR1 ENHRY and CDR2 SYGVKD come from the germline V gene. The CDR3 spells CAISRIARGDTYEQYF. The DNA of the CDR3 is TGTGCCATCAGCAGGATAGCACGGGGGGACACCTACGAGCAGTACTTC.

There are a few counts of this clone. The chain uses TRBV28 and TRBJ2-1; 8 bases line up with TRBD2. The CDR3 has 17 residues. The germline gives CDR1 MDHEN, CDR2 SYDVKM. Trimming at V came to 3 bases and at J to 3 bases, leaving 10 bases not matched to a gene. CDR3 nucleotide sequence: TGTGCCAGCAGTTTTCCCCGGAGCGGGAGTCTCTACAATGAGCAGTTCTTC. Protein sequence: CASSFPRSGSLYNEQFF.

The gene calls are TRBV5-1 and TRBJ2-3; a possible D gene is TRBD2 (5 bases). This CDR3 region has 14 residues. Germline CDR1 and CDR2: SGHRS and YFSETQ. V was trimmed by 4 bases and J by 6 bases, leaving 15 bases between them. The CDR3 here is CASSVGLRQDTQYF. As DNA, the CDR3 is TGCGCCAGCAGCGTAGGACTGCGGCAGGATACGCAGTATTTT.

This rearrangement joins TRBV13 to TRBJ2-2; 10 bases map to TRBD1. V gave up 5 bases and J gave up 3 bases; unmatched junction bases: 3. Germline V lookup: CDR1 PRHDT, CDR2 FYEKMQ (reference sequence). The CDR3 is 15 amino acids. CDR3 nucleotide sequence: TGTGCCAGCAGCCGGACAGGGGGAGACACCGGGGAGCTGTTTTTT. This sequence encodes CASSRTGGDTGELFF.

The rearrangement joins TRBV6-5 to TRBJ2-2; 7 bases are shared with TRBD2. This CDR3 spans 14 amino acids. V was pared by 11 bases and J by 6 bases, with 12 bases of the junction left unmatched. The germline gives CDR1 MNHEY, CDR2 SVGAGI. The CDR3 DNA reads TGTGCCCGCTCGGGTTGGGGAGGGCCCGGGGAGCTGTTTTTT. Residues: CARSGWGGPGELFF.

The chain employs TRBV5-1 and TRBJ1-5; D is perhaps TRBD1 (6 bases). Per germline, CDR1 SGHRS and CDR2 YFSETQ. V was pared by 0 bases and J by 3 bases, with 13 bases between. This CDR3 spans 16 amino acids. CDR3 region: CASSLEAGANNQPQHF. CDR3 coding DNA: TGCGCCAGCAGCTTGGAGGCAGGGGCCAACAATCAGCCCCAGCATTTT.

This clone showed up just a few times. The CDR3 sequence: CASRSGGADEKLFF. The CDR3 region has the DNA TGTGCCAGCAGGTCGGGGGGCGCGGATGAAAAACTGTTTTTT. The chain couples TRBV6-5 to TRBJ1-4; D is perhaps TRBD1 (6 bases). V was pared by 6 bases and J by 6 bases, with 14 bases between. This CDR3 comprises 14 residues. Germline V gene data show CDR1 as MNHEY and CDR2 as SVGAGI.

V gene TRBV28 combines with J gene TRBJ1-6; a weak D match, TRBD1 (6 bases). The CDR3 sequence is 16 residues long. In germline, CDR1 is MDHEN, CDR2 SYDVKM. V was clipped by 3 bases and J by 3 bases, with 12 bases between them. The CDR3: CASSLDSWGYNSPLHF. As DNA, the CDR3 is TGTGCCAGCAGTTTGGACAGCTGGGGCTATAATTCACCCCTCCACTTT.

This chain links TRBV7-2 with TRBJ1-4, with TRBD1 matching over 10 bases. CDR1 and CDR2 (germline): SGHTA, FQGNSA. V lost 5 bases, J lost 6 bases, and 6 bases stayed unmatched. There are 15 residues in the CDR3. CDR3: CASSDEGTGDEKLFF. The DNA for the CDR3 is TGTGCCAGCAGCGACGAGGGGACAGGGGATGAAAAACTGTTTTTT.

J is TRBJ1-1 and V is TRBV5-1; 7 bases fit TRBD1. CDR1 and CDR2 (germline): SGHRS, YFSETQ. This CDR3 is 14 amino acids long. J was trimmed by 3 bases and V by 4 bases; bases with no gene match: 6. As DNA, the CDR3 is TGCGCCAGCAGCGGGGGACAGTCCTACACTGAAGCTTTCTTT. Residues: CASSGGQSYTEAFF.

This clone was detected once. The J gene is TRBJ1-5, the V gene TRBV6-5, with 8 bases aligning to TRBD1. CDR3 length: 15 amino acids. CDR1 and CDR2 (germline): MNHEY, SVGAGI. V lost 6 bases and J lost 7; bases outside the gene matches: 11. CDR3 nucleotides: TGTGCCAGCAGCCAGACAGGGGAGGTAGGCCAGCCCCAGCATTTT. Residues: CASSQTGEVGQPQHF.

Of note for this clone: One end of the junction is discordant with germline, which a read error may explain. J is TRBJ2-3 and V is TRBV12-3 or TRBV12-4, with D perhaps TRBD2 (6 bases). CDR3 length equals 12 residues. The CDR3 DNA reads TGTGCCAGCAGTTTTTTGGTTCGGGGGATGGATTTT. Translation gives CASSFLVRGMDF.

The chain combines TRBV6-6 with TRBJ2-7; D gene ambiguous. Germline V gene sequence: CDR1 MNHNY, CDR2 SVGAGI (reference sequence). Trimming removed 8 bases at V and 4 bases at J, with 12 bases between. The CDR3 spans 12 residues. Here the CDR3 reads CASSLTPYEQYF. CDR3 sequence (DNA): TGTGCCAGCTCGTTAACACCATACGAGCAGTACTTC.

In DNA, the CDR3 is TGTGCCAGCTCTCAACAGGGGGGGAGCTCCTACAATGAGCAGTTCTTC. This codes for CASSQQGGSSYNEQFF. This chain uses TRBV18 with TRBJ2-1, with a weak D call TRBD1 (8 bases). Germline V gene data show CDR1 as KGHSH and CDR2 as LQKENI. The ends were cut back, 6 bases at V and 0 bases at J, with 15 bases in the middle. The CDR3 has 16 residues.

This rearrangement joins TRBV7-3 to TRBJ2-3, with 8 bases lining up with TRBD2. The CDR3 is 15 amino acids. Germline trimming cut 0 bases from V and 1 base from J; bases unmatched to any gene: 0. The V gene's germline CDR1 is SGHTA and CDR2 FQGTGA. As DNA, the CDR3 is TGTGCCAGCAGCTTAACGACTAGCGGCACAGATACGCAGTATTTT. Encoded protein: CASSLTTSGTDTQYF.

J is TRBJ2-1 and V is TRBV6-4, with a tentative D call TRBD2 (6 bases). The CDR3 has 15 residues. The germline V gene encodes CDR1 MRHNA and CDR2 SNTAGT. Trimming pared 0 bases from V and 0 bases from J, leaving 6 bases between. Here the CDR3 reads CASSDSSGSYNEQFF. CDR3 DNA: TGTGCCAGCAGTGACTCTAGCGGCTCCTACAATGAGCAGTTCTTC.

V usage is TRBV14 and J usage is TRBJ2-1; the match to TRBD2 covers 7 bases. After removal of 0 bases from V and 12 bases from J, the junction contained 11 bases not matched to a gene. The germline gives CDR1 SGHDN, CDR2 FVKESK. The CDR3 is 15 residues long. The CDR3: CASSQEVGGPDGQFF. Here the CDR3 DNA reads TGTGCCAGCAGCCAAGAGGTGGGAGGGCCGGACGGGCAGTTCTTC.

The CDR3: CASSPQAGGYYEQYF. Here the CDR3 DNA reads TGTGCCAGCAGCCCCCAAGCGGGGGGGTACTACGAGCAGTACTTC. V gene TRBV7-6 combines with J gene TRBJ2-7; 10 bases match TRBD2. Germline V gene sequence: CDR1 SGHVS, CDR2 FNYEAQ. This CDR3 is 15 amino acids long. Trimming cost V 5 bases and J 3 bases; bases outside gene matches: 7.

The chain joins TRBV7-3 to TRBJ2-5, with 7 bases matching TRBD2. V was clipped by 1 base and J by 4 bases; unmatched bases: 6. CDR3 length: 15 amino acids. Germline V lookup: CDR1 SGHTA, CDR2 FQGTGA. This CDR3 reads CASSLSAGVPETQYF. CDR3 bases: TGTGCCAGCAGCTTAAGCGCGGGAGTGCCAGAGACCCAGTACTTC. Drawing the rest from reference TRBV7-3 and TRBJ2-5, the complete variable domain is GAGVSQTPSNKVTEKGKYVELRCDPISGHTALYWYRQSLGQGPEFLIYFQGTGAADDSGLPNDRFFAVRPEGSVSTLKIQRTERGDSAVYLCASSLSAGVPETQYFGPGTRLLVL.

This clone was seen a single time. One junction end disagrees with the germline gene, perhaps due to a read error. The chain joins TRBV23-1 to TRBJ2-3, with D possibly TRBD1 on 5 matching bases. TRBV23-1 is an open reading frame whose function is uncertain. This CDR3 has 14 amino acids. In nucleotides, the CDR3 is TGCGCCAGCAGTCCCTTTGACAGCAGAGATACGCAGTATTTT. Protein: CASSPFDSRDTQYF.

The chain recombines TRBV5-5 with TRBJ1-5; D gene uncertain. Trimming left V 5 bases short and J 10 bases short, with 19 bases between. Germline CDR1 reads SGHKS; CDR2 reads YYEKEE (reference sequence). This CDR3 spans 14 amino acids. The CDR3 DNA follows: TGTGCCAGCAGTTCACCTGGGCTGGGAGGTCCCCAGCATTTT. Its protein product is CASSSPGLGGPQHF.

The genes are TRBV2 and TRBJ2-6; D gene uncertain. V was cut by 5 bases and J by 4 bases, with 18 bases left in between. Germline V CDR1 and CDR2: SNHLY, FYNNEI. The CDR3 totals 17 residues. CDR3 amino acids: CASSPTTLAAGANVLTF. The CDR3 coding sequence is TGTGCCAGCAGTCCTACGACTTTAGCCGCCGGGGCCAACGTCCTGACTTTC.